This T cell receptor (beta chain) was identified in a study of T cell repertoires in aging, cancer and after chemotherapy (dated by TCRdb to between 2018 and 2021). About the study as a whole: Donors were distributed across six age groups ranging from 30 or younger to 70 or older, with at least three individuals included per group. Alongside fewer than 100 healthy donors serving as a reference group, the cohort included some 220 cancer patients, of whom some 90 had hematological cancers and 124 had solid cancers. Healthy donor control TCR repertoires were recorded over several months to years and showed clear clonal overlap across re-sampling. To examine immunoaging and T cell reconstitution after chemotherapy, the study profiled TCR beta repertoires in peripheral blood from healthy donors and cancer patients. In total, the full dataset held millions of TCR reads.

Regarding this clonotype: Its antigen specificity is not known. Base-call qualities are not available, and no considerably larger clone is one nucleotide away.

TCR beta rearrangements were amplified from genomic DNA isolated from peripheral blood, not from sorted cells or RNA. Multiplex touch-down PCR with a mixed TRB-A/B primer pool was used to amplify rearranged TRB sequences covering the V, D and J segments. Two consecutive PCR reactions with Phusion HS II polymerase added Illumina adapters and sample indices to the amplicons. Amplicons were gel-purified using the NucleoSpin Gel and PCR Clean-up kit and were subsequently checked with Qubit and an Agilent 2100 Bioanalyzer. The libraries were sequenced on an Illumina MiSeq with 600-cycle, single-indexed, paired-end runs. The original methods were these. MiXCR versions 2.12 and 3.0.5 were used to process TRB sequences. Each unique CDR3 nucleotide sequence was treated as one clone, and only productive sequences with two or more reads were kept. Shannon diversity, evenness, clonality (one minus evenness), and alpha-parameterized diversity profiles from alpha 0 to 5 were included as repertoire metrics. The IGoR algorithm was used to compute generation probabilities of clones in paired pre- and post-chemotherapy samples. In-frame beta chains were kept once TCRdb had trimmed the public reads at Q25 with fastp and called clones with MiXCR. All rows with the same CDR3 protein become a single entry with the most common DNA and genes. The V and J calls come from TCRdb's annotation, not from the publication. This sample has about 8,700 distinct CDR3 sequences in its table, and approximately 30% of those were observed once. The ten largest clones represent 3% to 4% of the sample.

The CDR3 runs 14 residues from the cysteine to the phenylalanine. Only the CDR3 part of the read is kept: 42 bases, read in frame from the first base. The germline V gene (reference sequence) sets CDR1 to SGHKS and CDR2 to YYEKEE. Trimming takes 4 bases from V and 6 bases from J, and the germline ends sit 15 bases apart. Beyond this particular receptor, the publication reports: According to the authors, the repertoire data do not allow conclusions to be drawn about immunological memory after chemotherapy. Median generation probability increased over the chemotherapy interval in both cancer cohorts, suggesting repertoire reconstitution through rebound thymic output. In healthy donors, the drop in TCR diversity with age came mainly from a loss of richness, whereas in cancer patients a loss of evenness also played a part. Compared with age-matched healthy donors, untreated patients with either hematological or solid cancers had significantly lower TCR diversity in the blood along with higher clonality.

The sample comprised blood. This receptor was identified in a human donor in good health. The V gene is TRBV5-5 and the J gene is TRBJ2-3, with a weak D call of TRBD2 (5 bases match). The sequenced DNA is TGTGCCAGCAGCCTGGGGAGCTGGGCGGATACGCAGTATTTT. It encodes CASSLGSWADTQYF.